The rows below give T cell receptor beta chains drawn from one sample of a study of cytomegalovirus exposure and HLA in healthy donors. The protocol was immunoSEQ multiplex PCR, while the TCRdb copy is restricted to in-frame clones and leaves out a portion. The sample consists of under 85,000 clones, about 91% of them appearing once. The specimen was PBMCs. These receptors were taken from a man aged 18-30 years in good health and CMV-seropositive. CDR3s include the opening cysteine and the closing phenylalanine or tryptophan. A D gene is named only where the DNA matches it firmly. Rows may omit the clone size; those that give it use once, few, many or a size class.

J gene | D gene | V gene | clone size | CDR3 length | CDR3 protein | CDR3 DNA
TRBJ2-2 | - | TRBV28 | - | 15 | CASSLIVPDTGELFF | TGTGCCAGCAGTTTAATCGTCCCGGACACCGGGGAGCTGTTTTTT
TRBJ2-3 | TRBD2 | TRBV27 | - | 15 | CASSLSGRSTDTQYF | TGTGCCAGCAGTTTATCCGGGAGGAGCACAGATACGCAGTATTTT
TRBJ2-7 | - | TRBV6-5 | - | 14 | CASRPNSQGYEQYF | TGTGCCAGCAGACCTAATTCCCAGGGTTACGAGCAGTACTTC
TRBJ1-1 | - | TRBV28 | - | 12 | CASRLLNTEAFF | TGTGCCAGCAGACTTTTGAACACTGAAGCTTTCTTT
TRBJ1-4 | - | TRBV4-2 | - | 16 | CASSQGSGGGNEKLFF | TGTGCCAGCAGCCAAGGCTCAGGTGGAGGTAATGAAAAACTGTTTTTT
TRBJ1-4 | TRBD1 | TRBV27 | - | 14 | CASSADRVNEKLFF | TGTGCCAGCAGTGCCGACAGGGTTAATGAAAAACTGTTTTTT
TRBJ1-2 | - | TRBV18 | - | 15 | CASSPLERGVYGYTF | TGTGCCAGCTCACCGCTGGAACGGGGAGTCTATGGCTACACCTTC
TRBJ2-2 | TRBD2 | TRBV7-9 | - | 16 | CASSQPGLAEPGELFF | TGTGCCAGCAGCCAACCGGGACTAGCGGAACCCGGGGAGCTGTTTTTT
TRBJ2-7 | TRBD2 | TRBV5-1 | once | 14 | CASSLVAGGLEQYF | TGCGCCAGCAGCTTGGTAGCGGGAGGGCTCGAGCAGTACTTC
TRBJ2-1 | TRBD2 | TRBV9 | - | 16 | CASSSTTSGKNDEQFF | TGTGCCAGCAGCTCGACGACTAGCGGGAAGAACGATGAGCAGTTCTTC
TRBJ1-1 | - | TRBV9 | - | 17 | CASSVGGSSLWGTEAFF | TGTGCCAGCAGCGTAGGAGGGAGTTCCCTATGGGGCACTGAAGCTTTCTTT
TRBJ2-1 | - | TRBV5-4 | - | 12 | CASTGTYNEQFF | TGTGCCAGCACCGGTACCTACAATGAGCAGTTCTTC
TRBJ2-7 | TRBD2 | TRBV28 | - | 18 | CASPPTAASGRQSYEQYF | TGTGCCAGCCCCCCTACTGCAGCAAGCGGGAGACAATCCTACGAGCAGTACTTC
TRBJ2-7 | - | TRBV4-1 | - | 14 | CASSQVGARYEQYF | TGCGCCAGCAGCCAAGTTGGGGCCCGCTACGAGCAGTACTTC
TRBJ2-7 | - | TRBV5-1 | - | 14 | CASSLAGGSYEQYF | TGCGCCAGCAGCTTGGCAGGGGGGAGTTACGAGCAGTACTTC
TRBJ1-1 | TRBD1 | TRBV27 | - | 17 | CASARIDRAYLNTEAFF | TGTGCCAGCGCACGAATCGACAGGGCATACCTTAACACTGAAGCTTTCTTT
TRBJ2-7 | TRBD1 | TRBV9 | - | 18 | CASSVGTTGEQFSYEQYF | TGTGCCAGCAGCGTTGGGACGACAGGGGAACAATTTTCCTACGAGCAGTACTTC
TRBJ2-5 | - | TRBV7-3 | - | 14 | CASSPTGPKETQYF | TGTGCCAGCAGTCCTACAGGGCCGAAAGAGACCCAGTACTTC
TRBJ2-2 | - | TRBV11-3 | - | 14 | CASSLDTGTGELFF | TGTGCCAGCAGCTTAGATACGGGGACCGGGGAGCTGTTTTTT
TRBJ2-3 | - | TRBV25-1 | - | 13 | CASSELGQNTQYF | TGTGCCAGCAGTGAATTGGGGCAGAATACGCAGTATTTT
TRBJ1-2 | - | TRBV4-1 | few | 17 | CASSQEPPGGGATGYTF | TGCGCCAGCAGCCAAGAGCCCCCCGGGGGGGGCGCGACTGGCTACACCTTC
TRBJ1-1 | - | TRBV7-3 | - | 13 | CASSSRGGTEAFF | TGTGCCAGCAGCTCCAGAGGGGGCACTGAAGCTTTCTTT
TRBJ2-2 | - | TRBV4-1 | - | 13 | CASSQVPTGKLFF | TGCGCCAGCAGCCAAGTTCCCACCGGGAAGCTGTTTTTT
TRBJ1-2 | - | TRBV19 | - | 15 | CASSIVQGVGSGYTF | TGTGCCAGTAGTATAGTTCAGGGCGTCGGCTCCGGCTACACCTTC
TRBJ2-7 | - | TRBV4-1 | - | 14 | CASSHRLVSAEQYF | TGCGCCAGCAGCCATCGACTAGTATCTGCCGAGCAGTACTTC
TRBJ2-7 | TRBD1 | TRBV5-5 | few | 15 | CASSLGGTGAYEQYF | TGTGCCAGCAGCTTGGGTGGGACAGGAGCCTACGAGCAGTACTTC
TRBJ1-4 | TRBD1 | TRBV7-6 | - | 17 | CASTPGTGGLFGEKLFF | TGTGCCAGCACCCCCGGGACAGGGGGATTATTCGGTGAAAAACTGTTTTTT
TRBJ2-7 | - | TRBV18 | - | 12 | CASSPPARSQYF | TGTGCCAGCTCACCACCGGCACGTTCTCAGTACTTC
TRBJ2-3 | TRBD2 | TRBV11-2 | few | 14 | CASSPISLRETQYF | TGTGCCAGCAGCCCCATTTCCCTGCGGGAGACGCAGTATTTT
TRBJ2-1 | - | TRBV19 | - | 11 | CASSNQLTQFF | TGTGCCAGTAGTAACCAACTCACGCAGTTCTTC
TRBJ1-1 | - | TRBV29-1 | - | 15 | CSVDLAGIKNTEAFF | TGCAGCGTTGATTTGGCAGGGATTAAGAACACTGAAGCTTTCTTT
TRBJ2-1 | - | TRBV10-3 | - | 12 | CAISAGSYEQFF | TGTGCCATCAGTGCGGGGAGCTATGAGCAGTTCTTC
TRBJ1-4 | - | TRBV7-2 | - | 15 | CASSPRGAPNEKLFF | TGTGCCAGCAGCCCACGGGGTGCGCCTAATGAAAAACTGTTTTTT
TRBJ2-1 | TRBD2 | TRBV7-3 | - | 15 | CASSLGLAVYNEQFF | TGTGCCAGCAGCTTGGGGCTAGCGGTATACAATGAGCAGTTCTTC
TRBJ2-5 | - | TRBV15 | - | 14 | CATSRDREKETQYF | TGTGCCACCAGCAGGGACAGAGAGAAAGAGACCCAGTACTTC
TRBJ2-3 | - | TRBV4-2 | - | 16 | CASSQGQAGNTDTQYF | TGTGCCAGCAGCCAAGGGCAGGCGGGAAACACAGATACGCAGTATTTT
TRBJ1-2 | TRBD1 | TRBV11-2 | few | 14 | CASSRGQGIPGYTF | TGTGCCAGCAGCCGGGGACAGGGGATTCCCGGCTACACCTTC
TRBJ1-1 | - | TRBV5-1 | - | 13 | CASSLGRGADAFF | TGCGCCAGCAGCTTGGGTCGGGGGGCAGACGCTTTCTTT
TRBJ2-5 | - | TRBV6-1 | - | 13 | CASSEGGLETQYF | TGTGCCAGCAGTGAAGGGGGGCTGGAGACCCAGTACTTC
TRBJ2-5 | - | TRBV5-1 | - | 13 | CASSLGVQETQYF | TGCGCCAGCAGCTTAGGGGTCCAAGAGACCCAGTACTTC
TRBJ1-4 | TRBD1 | TRBV7-9 | - | 15 | CASSIGQGVREKLFF | TGTGCCAGCAGCATAGGACAGGGAGTAAGGGAAAAACTGTTTTTT
TRBJ2-1 | TRBD2 | TRBV5-1 | - | 16 | CASSLSGGGSGYEQFF | TGCGCCAGCAGCTTATCGGGAGGCGGGAGCGGGTATGAGCAGTTCTTC
TRBJ1-5 | - | TRBV5-8 | - | 15 | CASSLAGASNQPQHF | TGTGCCAGCAGCTTGGCAGGGGCTAGCAATCAGCCCCAGCATTTT
TRBJ2-7 | TRBD2 | TRBV6-5 | - | 15 | CASRGGLATTYEQYF | TGTGCCAGCAGGGGTGGACTAGCGACAACCTACGAGCAGTACTTC
TRBJ2-2 | - | TRBV6-4 | few | 14 | CASSHAPEAGELFF | TGTGCCAGCAGTCATGCCCCGGAGGCCGGGGAGCTGTTTTTT